The 17 T cell receptor beta chains given below trace back to one sample, sequenced in a study of cytomegalovirus exposure and HLA in healthy donors. Primers: 60 Vbeta forward and 13 Jbeta reverse. Profiled with immunoSEQ multiplex PCR; TCRdb holds only in-frame clones, not every one. The data contain some 150,000 clones, roughly 79% of them singletons. Sequencing was performed on PBMCs. The origin of the receptors is a male donor in good health and CMV-seronegative.

The chain carries TRBV10-2 and TRBJ1-5, with no clear D. The CDR3 is 15 residues long. Germline CDR1 is WSHSY and CDR2 is SAAADI. V lost 0 bases and J lost 3, with 9 bases in between. CDR3 loop: CASSESSGFNQPQHF. The CDR3 region has the DNA TGCGCCAGCAGTGAGTCGTCAGGCTTCAATCAGCCCCAGCATTTT.

The rearrangement uses TRBV9 and TRBJ1-5, with TRBD1 identical over 10 bases. This CDR3 has 15 amino acids. The germline V gene has CDR1 SGDLS and CDR2 YYNGEE. V was clipped by 3 bases and J by 3 bases; unmatched bases: 3. CDR3 region: CASSGDRGDNQPQHF. The CDR3, as DNA: TGTGCCAGCAGCGGGGACAGGGGTGACAATCAGCCCCAGCATTTT.

The chain links TRBV27 to TRBJ1-2; 10 bases match TRBD1. CDR3 length: 13 amino acids. CDR1 is MNHEY, CDR2 SMNVEV, per germline (reference sequence). The ends lost 4 bases at V and 5 bases at J; junction bases unmatched: 1. The CDR3 DNA sequence: TGTGCCAGCAGTTGGGACAGGGGATATGGCTACACCTTC. As protein: CASSWDRGYGYTF.

About this clone itself: A read error may account for a junction end that differs from germline. CDR3 DNA sequence: TGCGCCATCAGCTCCCAGACAGGGGGGGAGACCCAGTACTTC. This encodes CAISSQTGGETQYF. This sequence joins TRBV5-1 and TRBJ2-5, with 9 bases that match TRBD1. Germline loops: CDR1 SGHRS, CDR2 YFSETQ. The CDR3 is 14 amino acids.

Notes on this clone: The germline gene is not matched at one end of the junction; a read error may be the cause. The chain has TRBV7-9 and TRBJ1-2; D is undetermined. The CDR3 covers 14 residues. From germline, CDR1 is SEHNR and CDR2 FQNEAQ (reference sequence). Here the CDR3 reads CSSSVGPQASGYTF. CDR3 bases: TGTTCCAGCAGCGTTGGGCCCCAAGCATCTGGCTACACCTTC.

The chain carries TRBV5-8 and TRBJ2-1, with D possibly TRBD2 on 6 matching bases. The germline gives CDR1 SGHTS, CDR2 YDEGEE. CDR3 length equals 13 residues. V lost 4 bases and J 8 bases, leaving 13 bases between the germline ends. DNA of the CDR3: TGTGCCAGCAGCCCCGCGGGGAACGATGAGCAGTTCTTC. Encoded protein: CASSPAGNDEQFF. Drawing the rest from reference TRBV5-8 and TRBJ2-1, the complete variable domain is EAGVTQSPTHLIKTRGQQATLRCSPISGHTSVYWYQQALGLGLQFLLWYDEGEERNRGNFPPRFSGRQFPNYSSELNVNALELEDSALYLCASSPAGNDEQFFGPGTRLTVL.

CDR3 sequence reads: CASSRQMTGEKLFF. DNA for the CDR3: TGTGCCAGTAGTCGACAGATGACGGGTGAAAAACTGTTTTTT. The V call is TRBV19, the J call TRBJ1-4; D might be TRBD1 (5 bases). The CDR3 is 14 amino acids. CDR1 LNHDA and CDR2 SQIVND come from the germline V gene (reference sequence). Trimming cost V 5 bases and J 7 bases, with 14 bases left between them.

This chain uses TRBV27 with TRBJ2-1; 9 bases are a match to TRBD2. CDR3 length: 16 amino acids. Per germline, CDR1 MNHEY and CDR2 SMNVEV (reference sequence). The ends lost 4 bases at V and 4 bases at J; junction bases unmatched: 8. The CDR3 sequence is CASSSGRLAGYNEQFF. CDR3 in DNA: TGTGCCAGCAGTTCAGGGCGCCTAGCGGGATACAATGAGCAGTTCTTC.

The gene calls are TRBV6-6 and TRBJ1-5; no definite D call. V was trimmed by 2 bases and J by 4 bases, leaving 9 bases between them. This CDR3 comprises 14 residues. Germline V gene lookup returns CDR1 MNHNY and CDR2 SVGAGI (reference sequence). CDR3 loop: CASSYVDGNQPQHF. The CDR3 DNA is TGTGCCAGCAGTTACGTAGATGGTAATCAGCCCCAGCATTTT.

This clone appeared a few times. V and J are TRBV18 and TRBJ1-3, with 8 bases that match TRBD1. Unmatched junction bases numbered 10, after V lost 6 bases and J lost 0 bases. The CDR3 spans 17 residues. Germline CDR1 is KGHSH and CDR2 is LQKENI. CDR3 protein: CASSLSGTGVSGNTIYF. For the CDR3, the DNA is TGTGCCAGCTCTCTATCCGGGACAGGCGTCTCTGGAAACACCATATATTTT.

The rearrangement uses TRBV4-3 and TRBJ1-2, with a possible D match to TRBD1 (5 bases). This CDR3 has 15 amino acids. The V end lost 1 base, the J end lost 4 bases, and 13 bases lay between the germline ends. Germline CDR1 reads LGHNA; CDR2 reads YSLEER. The CDR3 sequence is CASSQVPGVGYGYTF. CDR3 coding DNA: TGCGCCAGCAGCCAAGTCCCGGGGGTTGGCTATGGCTACACCTTC.

The chain combines TRBV19 with TRBJ1-1, with 7 nucleotides matching TRBD1. The CDR3 consists of 13 residues. Trimming took 6 bases from V and 5 from J; bases not matched to a gene: 6. CDR1 and CDR2 from the germline V gene are LNHDA and SQIVND (reference sequence). CDR3 sequence: CASSTDRATEAFF. CDR3 in DNA: TGTGCCAGTAGCACTGACAGGGCGACTGAAGCTTTCTTT. The full variable domain, in which reference TRBV19 and TRBJ1-1 provide the parts outside the CDR3, is DGGITQSPKYLFRKEGQNVTLSCEQNLNHDAMYWYRQDPGQGLRLIYYSQIVNDFQKGDIAEGYSVSREKKESFPLTVTSAQKNPTAFYLCASSTDRATEAFFGQGTRLTVV.

V is TRBV11-2 and J is TRBJ2-7, with D possibly TRBD2 on 5 matching bases. From germline, CDR1 is SGHAT and CDR2 FQNNGV. The CDR3 covers 16 residues. V was shortened by 3 bases and J by 7 bases, with 22 bases between the two germline ends. DNA of the CDR3: TGTGCCAGCAGCTTTCTCTTTGGTGGACCTCGGGGAGAGCAGTACTTC. Translated, it gives CASSFLFGGPRGEQYF.

The chain is built from TRBV7-2 and TRBJ2-5; 7 bases fit TRBD2. Germline-derived CDR1 and CDR2 are SGHTA and FQGNSA. The CDR3 consists of 14 residues. Trimming removed 4 bases from V and 5 bases from J; junction bases left unmatched: 7. Written as DNA, the CDR3 is TGTGCCAGCAGCTGGGGGGGAACGAGGGAGACCCAGTACTTC. Translated: CASSWGGTRETQYF.

The chain uses TRBV19 and TRBJ1-5; D is ambiguous. The CDR3 totals 16 residues. Germline loops: CDR1 LNHDA, CDR2 SQIVND (reference sequence). V was trimmed by 1 base and J by 7 bases, leaving 17 bases between them. The CDR3 reads CASSIAGGRVRQPQHF. CDR3 DNA: TGTGCCAGTAGTATAGCTGGAGGACGGGTGCGACAGCCCCAGCATTTT.

Concerning this clone itself: Other DNA sequences from this sample encode an identical CDR3 as well. V and J are TRBV19 and TRBJ2-6, with D unresolved. Germline V gene lookup returns CDR1 LNHDA and CDR2 SQIVND (reference sequence). This CDR3 is built from 14 residues. V lost 4 bases, J lost 0 bases, and 4 bases lay in between. As DNA, the CDR3 is TGTGCCAGTAGTACGGGCTCTGGGGCCAACGTCCTGACTTTC. This translates into CASSTGSGANVLTF.

In this sample, this clone turned up a few times. This chain uses TRBV27 with TRBJ1-1; 8 bases fit TRBD1. CDR3 length: 14 residues. Germline CDR1 MNHEY, CDR2 SMNVEV (reference sequence). V lost 7 bases and J lost 1; bases outside the gene matches: 5. CDR3 protein: CASKAGTGNTEAFF. The CDR3 coding sequence is TGTGCCAGCAAGGCTGGGACAGGGAACACTGAAGCTTTCTTT.